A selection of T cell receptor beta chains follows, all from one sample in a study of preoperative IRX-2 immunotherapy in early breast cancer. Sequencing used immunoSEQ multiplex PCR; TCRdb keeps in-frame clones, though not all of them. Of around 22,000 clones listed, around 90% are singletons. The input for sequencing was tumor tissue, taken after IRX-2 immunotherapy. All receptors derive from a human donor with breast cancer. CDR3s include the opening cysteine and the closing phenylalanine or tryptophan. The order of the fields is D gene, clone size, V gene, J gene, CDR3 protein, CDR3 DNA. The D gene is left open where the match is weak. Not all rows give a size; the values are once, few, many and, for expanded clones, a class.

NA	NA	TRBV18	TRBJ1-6	CASSLGRNNSPLHF	TGTGCCAGCTCACTTGGACGAAATAATTCACCCCTCCACTTT
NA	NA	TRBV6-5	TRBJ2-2	CASSLGTGELFF	TGTGCCAGCAGCCTAGGAACCGGGGAGCTGTTTTTT
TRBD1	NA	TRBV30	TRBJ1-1	CALNRGGTEAFF	TGTGCCTTGAACAGGGGAGGCACTGAAGCTTTCTTT
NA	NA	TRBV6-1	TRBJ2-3	CASSERAVTQYF	TGTGCCAGCAGTGAGCGGGCAGTGACGCAGTATTTT
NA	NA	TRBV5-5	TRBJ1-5	CASSLSYQGNQPQHF	TGTGCCAGCAGCTTGAGTTACCAGGGCAATCAGCCCCAGCATTTT
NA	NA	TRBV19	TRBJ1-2	CASSIVEGGYTF	TGTGCCAGTAGTATCGTTGAGGGGGGCTACACCTTC
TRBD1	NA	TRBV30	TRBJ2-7	CAGGRGIEQYF	TGTGCCGGGGGCAGGGGGATCGAGCAGTACTTC
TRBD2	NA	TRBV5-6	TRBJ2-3	CASSLLSGGAVDTQYF	TGTGCCAGCAGCTTGCTAAGCGGGGGGGCAGTAGATACGCAGTATTTT
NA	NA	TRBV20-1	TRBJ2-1	CSARDVEQFF	TGCAGTGCTAGAGATGTAGAGCAGTTCTTC
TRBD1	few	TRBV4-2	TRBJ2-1	CASSQGLRQGAGNEQFF	TGTGCCAGCAGCCAGGGCCTCCGGCAGGGGGCTGGGAATGAGCAGTTCTTC
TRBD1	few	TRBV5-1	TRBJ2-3	CASSLNGQDTDTQYF	TGCGCCAGCAGCTTAAACGGACAGGACACAGATACGCAGTATTTT
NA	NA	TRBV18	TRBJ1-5	CASSPRDGINQPQHF	TGTGCCAGCTCACCCAGGGACGGTATCAATCAGCCCCAGCATTTT
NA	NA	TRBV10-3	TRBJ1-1	CATRQYPRDTEAFF	TGTGCCACAAGGCAGTATCCCCGTGACACTGAAGCTTTCTTT
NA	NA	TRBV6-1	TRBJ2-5	CASSEVQGTYGTQYF	TGTGCCAGCAGTGAAGTGCAGGGGACGTACGGGACCCAGTACTTC
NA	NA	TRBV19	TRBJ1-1	CASSRTGTLDTEAFF	TGTGCCAGTAGCAGGACCGGGACATTGGACACTGAAGCTTTCTTT
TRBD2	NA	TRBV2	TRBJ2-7	CATSWGGREQYF	TGTGCCACCTCCTGGGGGGGACGGGAGCAGTACTTC
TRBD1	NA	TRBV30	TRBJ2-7	CAWRPGQGLSYEQYF	TGTGCCTGGAGACCTGGACAGGGCCTCTCCTACGAGCAGTACTTC
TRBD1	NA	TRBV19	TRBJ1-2	CASSIPTGGNYGYTF	TGTGCCAGTAGTATTCCGACAGGGGGAAACTATGGCTACACCTTC
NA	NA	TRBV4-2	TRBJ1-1	CASSHEQGIVAEAFF	TGTGCCAGCAGCCACGAGCAGGGTATCGTAGCTGAAGCTTTCTTT
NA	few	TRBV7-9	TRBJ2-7	CASSSPTGTGYEQYF	TGTGCCAGCAGCTCGCCAACAGGAACGGGCTACGAGCAGTACTTC
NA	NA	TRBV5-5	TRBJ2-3	CASSLVVLVGTDTQYF	TGTGCCAGCAGCTTGGTGGTCCTGGTCGGGACAGATACGCAGTATTTT
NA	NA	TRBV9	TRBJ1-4	CASSASQVPNEKLFF	TGTGCCAGCAGCGCGTCACAGGTCCCGAATGAAAAACTGTTTTTT
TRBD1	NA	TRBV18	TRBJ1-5	CASSPGTDRLQPQHF	TGTGCCAGCTCACCAGGGACAGATAGGCTTCAGCCCCAGCATTTT
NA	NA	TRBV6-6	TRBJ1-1	CASSYSKTEAFF	TGTGCCAGCAGTTACTCGAAGACTGAAGCTTTCTTT
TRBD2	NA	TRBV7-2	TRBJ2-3	CASSFGLAPGTDTQYF	TGTGCCAGCAGTTTCGGACTAGCGCCTGGGACAGATACGCAGTATTTT
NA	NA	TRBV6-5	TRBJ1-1	CASSTTGRNTEAFF	TGTGCCAGCAGCACCACTGGACGTAACACTGAAGCTTTCTTT
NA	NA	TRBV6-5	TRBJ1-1	CASSYYPPTGNTEAFF	TGTGCCAGCAGTTACTACCCTCCCACGGGAAACACTGAAGCTTTCTTT
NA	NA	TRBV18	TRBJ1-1	CASSLQNRALTEAFF	TGTGCCAGCTCCCTCCAAAACAGGGCCCTCACTGAAGCTTTCTTT
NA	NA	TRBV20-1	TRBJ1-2	CSASRDSYTF	TGCAGTGCTAGCCGGGACAGCTACACCTTC
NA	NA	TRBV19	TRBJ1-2	CASSIVGVEGGYTF	TGTGCCAGTAGTATAGTGGGCGTAGAAGGAGGCTACACCTTC
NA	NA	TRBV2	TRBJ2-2	CASPSPNTGELFF	TGTGCCAGCCCCAGCCCGAACACCGGGGAGCTGTTTTTT
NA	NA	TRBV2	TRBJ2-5	CASSKQGGPQETQYF	TGTGCCAGCAGTAAACAGGGAGGCCCCCAAGAGACCCAGTACTTC
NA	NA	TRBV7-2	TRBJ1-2	CASSLDLYYGYTF	TGTGCCAGCAGCTTAGATCTGTACTATGGCTACACCTTC
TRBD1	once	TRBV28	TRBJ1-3	CASSQGQGQGNTIYF	TGTGCCAGCAGCCAGGGACAGGGGCAAGGAAACACCATATATTTT
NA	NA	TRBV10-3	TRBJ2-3	CAISESAGSTDTQYF	TGTGCCATCAGTGAGTCAGCAGGGAGCACAGATACGCAGTATTTT
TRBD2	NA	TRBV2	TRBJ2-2	CASRGGSGGQQGGELFF	TGTGCCAGCAGGGGAGGGAGCGGGGGACAACAGGGCGGGGAGCTGTTTTTT
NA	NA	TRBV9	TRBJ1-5	CASSSSPQNQPQHF	TGTGCCAGCAGCTCTAGCCCCCAGAATCAGCCCCAGCATTTT
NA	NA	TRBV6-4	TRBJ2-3	CASSTDRTSTDTQYF	TGTGCCAGCAGTACCGACAGAACTAGCACAGATACGCAGTATTTT
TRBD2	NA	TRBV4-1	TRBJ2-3	CASSQDGTSGGLSTDTQYF	TGCGCCAGCAGCCAAGATGGGACTAGCGGGGGACTTAGCACAGATACGCAGTATTTT
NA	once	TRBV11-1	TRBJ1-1	CASSLAQSNTEAFF	TGTGCCAGCAGCTTAGCGCAGTCGAACACTGAAGCTTTCTTT
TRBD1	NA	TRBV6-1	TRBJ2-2	CASRRTGGTGELFF	TGTGCCAGCAGGCGGACAGGGGGGACCGGGGAGCTGTTTTTT
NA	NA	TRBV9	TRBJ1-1	CASSHPIDGDTEAFF	TGTGCCAGCAGCCACCCTATCGATGGGGACACTGAAGCTTTCTTT
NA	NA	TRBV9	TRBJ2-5	CASSVGSTETQYF	TGTGCCAGCAGCGTTGGGAGTACAGAGACCCAGTACTTC